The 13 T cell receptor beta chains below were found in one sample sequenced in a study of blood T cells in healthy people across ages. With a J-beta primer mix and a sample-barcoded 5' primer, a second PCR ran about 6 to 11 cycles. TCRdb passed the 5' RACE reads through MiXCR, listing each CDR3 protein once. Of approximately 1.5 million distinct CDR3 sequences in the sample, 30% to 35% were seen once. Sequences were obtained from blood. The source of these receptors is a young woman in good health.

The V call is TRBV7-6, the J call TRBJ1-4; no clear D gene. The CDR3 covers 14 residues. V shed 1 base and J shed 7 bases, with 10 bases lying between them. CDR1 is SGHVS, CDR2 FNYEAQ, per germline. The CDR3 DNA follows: TGTGCCAGCAGCTTAGAGTTTAGCGGTGAAAAACTGTTTTTT. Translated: CASSLEFSGEKLFF.

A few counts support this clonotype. This chain's CDR3 is CASSAQVSYNSPLHF. The CDR3 coding sequence is TGTGCCAGCAGTGCGCAGGTATCCTATAATTCACCCCTCCACTTT. The chain combines TRBV25-1 with TRBJ1-6; D gene uncertain. The V end lost 4 bases, the J end lost 1 base, and 8 bases lay between the germline ends. Germline CDR1 and CDR2: MGHDK and SYGVNS. The CDR3 has 15 residues.

The chain's CDR3 is CASSFYGDGLNTEAFF. The CDR3 nucleotides read TGTGCCAGCAGTTTTTACGGGGACGGTTTGAACACTGAAGCTTTCTTT. This chain links TRBV28 with TRBJ1-1, with TRBD1 as a possible D gene (5 bases). The germline V and J ends were trimmed by 3 bases and 0 bases, with 14 bases remaining between them. The CDR3 is 16 residues long. Germline CDR1 MDHEN, CDR2 SYDVKM.

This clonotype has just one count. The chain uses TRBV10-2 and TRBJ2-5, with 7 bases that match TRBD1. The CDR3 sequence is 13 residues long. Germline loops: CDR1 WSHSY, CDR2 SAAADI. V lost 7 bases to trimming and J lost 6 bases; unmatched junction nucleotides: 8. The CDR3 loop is CASTAQGLKTQYF. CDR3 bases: TGCGCCAGCACGGCACAGGGGTTGAAGACCCAGTACTTC.

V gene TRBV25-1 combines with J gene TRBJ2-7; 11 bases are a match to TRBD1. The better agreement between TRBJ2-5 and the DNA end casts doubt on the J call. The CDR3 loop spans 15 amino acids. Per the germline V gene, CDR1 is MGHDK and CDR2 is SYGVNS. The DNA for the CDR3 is TGTGCCAGCAGTGACGGACAGGGGGCTCCGGAGACCCAGTACTTC. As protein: CASSDGQGAPETQYF.

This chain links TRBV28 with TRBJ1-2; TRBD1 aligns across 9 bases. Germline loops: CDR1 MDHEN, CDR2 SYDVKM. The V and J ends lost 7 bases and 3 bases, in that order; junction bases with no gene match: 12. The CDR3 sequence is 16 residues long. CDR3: CASTLRIGDRDYGYTF. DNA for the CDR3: TGTGCCAGCACCCTCCGAATCGGGGACAGGGACTATGGCTACACCTTC.

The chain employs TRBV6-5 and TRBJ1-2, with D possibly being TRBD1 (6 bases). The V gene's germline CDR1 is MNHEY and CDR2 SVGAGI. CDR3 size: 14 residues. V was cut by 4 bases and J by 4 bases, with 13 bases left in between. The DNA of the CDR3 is TGTGCCAGCAGTTCGGCAGGGGCCGTCTATGGCTACACCTTC. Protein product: CASSSAGAVYGYTF.

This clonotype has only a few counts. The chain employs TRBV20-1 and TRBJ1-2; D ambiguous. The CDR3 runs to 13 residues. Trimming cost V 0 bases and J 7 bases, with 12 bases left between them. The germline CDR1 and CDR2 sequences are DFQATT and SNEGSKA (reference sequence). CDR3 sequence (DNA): TGCAGTGCTAGAGAACGCCTCTACGGTGGCTACACCTTC. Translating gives CSARERLYGGYTF.

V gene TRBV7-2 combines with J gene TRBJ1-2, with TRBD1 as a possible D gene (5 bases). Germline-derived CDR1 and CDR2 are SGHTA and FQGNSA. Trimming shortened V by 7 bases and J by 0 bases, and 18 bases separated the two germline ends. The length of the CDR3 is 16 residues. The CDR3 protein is CASTVTAGRTNYGYTF. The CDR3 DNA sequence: TGTGCCAGCACCGTGACCGCAGGGAGAACTAACTATGGCTACACCTTC.

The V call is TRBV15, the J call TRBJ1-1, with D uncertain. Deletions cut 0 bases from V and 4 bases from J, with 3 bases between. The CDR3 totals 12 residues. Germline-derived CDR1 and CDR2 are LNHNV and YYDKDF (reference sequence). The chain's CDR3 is CATSRDPTEAFF. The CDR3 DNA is TGTGCCACCAGCAGAGATCCCACTGAAGCTTTCTTT.

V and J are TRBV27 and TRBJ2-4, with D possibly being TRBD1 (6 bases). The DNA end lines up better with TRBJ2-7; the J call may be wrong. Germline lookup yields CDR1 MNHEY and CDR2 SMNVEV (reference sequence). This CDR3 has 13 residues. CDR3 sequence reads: CASSATGTVEQYF. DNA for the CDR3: TGTGCCAGCAGTGCAACAGGGACGGTCGAGCAGTACTTC.

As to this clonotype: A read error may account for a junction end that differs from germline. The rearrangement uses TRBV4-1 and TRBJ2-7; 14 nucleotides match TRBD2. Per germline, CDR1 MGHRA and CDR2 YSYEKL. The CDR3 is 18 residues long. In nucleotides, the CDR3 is TGCGCCAACAGCTCCCAGACTAGCGGGGGGGCATCCTACAATGAGCAGTACTTC. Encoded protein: CANSSQTSGGASYNEQYF.

DNA of the CDR3: TGCGCCAGCAGCTCGGGGTTACAAAGGGGCTCGAGCACCGGGGAGCTGTTTTTT. It yields the protein CASSSGLQRGSSTGELFF. The gene calls are TRBV5-1 and TRBJ2-2; D is possibly TRBD1 or TRBD2 (5 bases each). V shed 3 bases and J shed 4 bases, with 22 bases lying between them. The CDR3 covers 18 residues. Germline CDR1 and CDR2: SGHRS and YFSETQ.